Listed below are T cell receptor beta chains from one sample, sequenced in a study of blood T cell repertoires in COVID-19. Clones were sequenced by immunoSEQ multiplex PCR, and TCRdb holds only the in-frame ones, with some missing. This table has 110,000 to 150,000 clones, 75% to 90% appearing once. Sequenced material: peripheral blood. These receptors all come from a woman in her fifties or sixties with active COVID-19. The CDR3 runs from the conserved cysteine through the conserved F or W. D genes are given only for firm matches. Size is stated for part of the rows, as once, few or many counts, or as a class when the clone is expanded.

d_call	v_call	clone_size	j_call	cdr3_nt	cdr3_aa
-	TRBV6-2/TRBV6-3	-	TRBJ1-5	TGTGCCAGCAGTTACTTTCCAGACCGGGGCAATCAGCCCCAGCATTTT	CASSYFPDRGNQPQHF
TRBD2	TRBV6-1	-	TRBJ2-1	TGTGCCAGCAGTGAAGCGTTCCCGGGGGGGGGCAATGAGCAGTTCTTC	CASSEAFPGGGNEQFF
TRBD1	TRBV11-3	-	TRBJ2-7	TGTGCCAGCAGCGCTTCGACAGGGTACGAGCAGTACTTC	CASSASTGYEQYF
TRBD2	TRBV5-1	-	TRBJ2-3	TGCGCCAGCAGCTCCGGGACTAGCGGGGTTGATACGCAGTATTTT	CASSSGTSGVDTQYF
TRBD2	TRBV27	-	TRBJ2-2	TGTGCCAGCATGCCGGGACTAGCGGGCGCAACGAACACCGGGGAGCTGTTTTTT	CASMPGLAGATNTGELFF
TRBD1	TRBV27	-	TRBJ2-3	TGTGCCAGCAGTTCAAGACAGGGGCGCACAGATACGCAGTATTTT	CASSSRQGRTDTQYF
TRBD1	TRBV28	-	TRBJ1-3	TGTGCCAGCAGTCCACCGGGACAGGGAATAAACACCATATATTTT	CASSPPGQGINTIYF
-	TRBV19	-	TRBJ2-1	TGTGCCAGTAGTATAGATGGCGGCGTTGAGCAGTTCTTC	CASSIDGGVEQFF
-	TRBV3-1/TRBV3-2	-	TRBJ2-7	TGTGCCAGCAGCCGAGGTACAGGGATCTACGAGCAGTACTTC	CASSRGTGIYEQYF
TRBD1	TRBV7-3	-	TRBJ2-1	TGTGCCAGCAGGCGGGACAGGGGCTCCTACAATGAGCAGTTCTTC	CASRRDRGSYNEQFF
-	TRBV6-2/TRBV6-3	-	TRBJ1-1	TGTGCCAGCAGTTACGGCTTTGAAGCTTTCTTT	CASSYGFEAFF
-	TRBV9	-	TRBJ1-2	TGTGCCAGCAGCGGCAGGGCGGACGGCTACACCTTC	CASSGRADGYTF
TRBD1	TRBV3-1/TRBV3-2	few	TRBJ1-3	TGTGCCAGCAGCCAACCCGACAGGGGCGCGTCGGGAAACACCATATATTTT	CASSQPDRGASGNTIYF
TRBD2	TRBV6-1	-	TRBJ2-3	TGTGCCAGCAGTTCCCGTGCGGGGGAGAGAGATACGCAGTATTTT	CASSSRAGERDTQYF
-	TRBV9	-	TRBJ1-6	TGTGCCAGCAGCGTAGGAGGAGGCCCGGGGGGTTCACCCCTCCACTTT	CASSVGGGPGGSPLHF
-	TRBV6-5	-	TRBJ2-1	TGTGCCAGCAGTCCGTACTACAATGAGCAGTTCTTC	CASSPYYNEQFF
-	TRBV7-3	-	TRBJ2-2	TGTGCCAGCAGCTTAACCTCGGGTCAGTACACCGGGGAGCTGTTTTTT	CASSLTSGQYTGELFF
TRBD2	TRBV4-3	-	TRBJ2-1	TGCGCCAGCAGCAAGCGACCGACTAGCGGCTACAATGAGCAGTTCTTC	CASSKRPTSGYNEQFF
TRBD2	TRBV27	-	TRBJ2-1	TGTGCCAGCAGTTTCGGACTAGCGGGAGGGAAGGGTGAGCAGTTCTTC	CASSFGLAGGKGEQFF
TRBD2	TRBV6-5	-	TRBJ2-3	TGTGCCAGCAGTTACCTCACTAGCGGGAGCACAGATACGCAGTATTTT	CASSYLTSGSTDTQYF
-	TRBV6-4	few	TRBJ1-2	TGTGCCAGCAGTGAGCGCGGCAGCTTAGGCTACACCTTC	CASSERGSLGYTF
-	TRBV7-9	-	TRBJ1-2	TGTGCCAGCCGCTCTTCCCGCCAGGGTAACTATGGCTACACCTTC	CASRSSRQGNYGYTF
TRBD1	TRBV12-3/TRBV12-4	-	TRBJ2-7	TGTGCCAGCAGTTCGTCAACAGGGGACGAGCAGTACTTC	CASSSSTGDEQYF
TRBD2	TRBV29-1	-	TRBJ2-3	TGCAGCGCTGGGCGGTATGGGACTAGCGGTTCAGATACGCAGTATTTT	CSAGRYGTSGSDTQYF
-	TRBV7-9	-	TRBJ2-2	TGTGCCAATGTACGGGTCTTTCATGGGACCGGGGAGCTGTTTTTT	CANVRVFHGTGELFF
TRBD1	TRBV6-4	-	TRBJ2-7	TGTGCCAGCAGCAGTAGACAGGGTGGTGAGCAGTACTTC	CASSSRQGGEQYF
-	TRBV3-1/TRBV3-2	-	TRBJ2-5	TGTGCCAGCAGCACGGTAGAGACCCAGTACTTC	CASSTVETQYF
-	TRBV19	-	TRBJ2-1	TGTGCCAGTAGTATATTAAAAGGCAGGGCAAGGGAGGATGAGCAGTTCTTC	CASSILKGRAREDEQFF
-	TRBV7-3	-	TRBJ1-1	TGTGCCAGCAGCTTAGACTCGAATGGTAACACTGAAGCTTTCTTT	CASSLDSNGNTEAFF
TRBD1	TRBV30	-	TRBJ2-3	TGTGCCTGGAGTGGGACAGGGGGGGCAGATACGCAGTATTTT	CAWSGTGGADTQYF
-	TRBV4-1	-	TRBJ2-7	TGCGCCAGCAGACCAACCTGGCAGGGCTCGTACGAGCAGTACTTC	CASRPTWQGSYEQYF
TRBD1	TRBV27	-	TRBJ2-2	TGTGCCATCCCGGTACGGACAGGGAAAATCGGGGAGCTGTTTTTT	CAIPVRTGKIGELFF
TRBD1	TRBV6-6	-	TRBJ1-2	TGTGCCAGCAGATATGGGCTCGGGACAGCCTATGGCTACACCTTC	CASRYGLGTAYGYTF
TRBD1	TRBV3-1/TRBV3-2	-	TRBJ2-6	TGTGCCAGCAGCCGCGGGACAGGGCACTCTGGGGCCAACGTCCTGACTTTC	CASSRGTGHSGANVLTF
TRBD2	TRBV6-5	-	TRBJ2-1	TGTGCCAGCAGTAAGCGGGAGGACTTCTACAATGAGCAGTTCTTC	CASSKREDFYNEQFF
-	TRBV19	-	TRBJ2-4	TGTGCCAGTAGTAGCCCCTCGGAGGGGAAAAACATTCAGTACTTC	CASSSPSEGKNIQYF
TRBD2	TRBV19	-	TRBJ2-1	TGTGCCAGTAGTATATCGGGTAGCGGGAGTCCCAATGAGCAGTTCTTC	CASSISGSGSPNEQFF
TRBD1	TRBV27	-	TRBJ1-6	TGTGCCAGCAGAGGGACAGGGGGATCCTCACCCCTCCACTTT	CASRGTGGSSPLHF
-	TRBV12-3/TRBV12-4	few	TRBJ2-7	TGTGCCAGCAGCGCACTATACGAGCAGTACTTC	CASSALYEQYF
TRBD1	TRBV3-1/TRBV3-2	-	TRBJ1-2	TGTGCCAGCAGCCAAGGCTGGACAGGGGGGGACTATGGCTACACCTTC	CASSQGWTGGDYGYTF
TRBD2	TRBV27	-	TRBJ2-7	TGTGCCAGCAGTTTAACGGGAGGGCCATACGAGCAGTACTTC	CASSLTGGPYEQYF
-	TRBV3-1/TRBV3-2	-	TRBJ1-6	TGTGCCAGCAGCCAGCCCCTGGGGGGATTTTCACCCCTCCACTTT	CASSQPLGGFSPLHF
TRBD1	TRBV27	once	TRBJ1-2	TGTGCCAGCAGTTTAAAGTTCGGACATTCAGGGGGCGGTGGCTACACCTTC	CASSLKFGHSGGGGYTF
TRBD1	TRBV9	-	TRBJ1-2	TGTGCCAGCAGCGCCCGGGACAGGGCCTCGGGTGCTAACTATGGCTACACCTTC	CASSARDRASGANYGYTF
-	TRBV7-9	once	TRBJ2-1	TGTGCCAGCAGCCCCGGACAGCCTGAGCAGTTCTTC	CASSPGQPEQFF
TRBD2	TRBV5-4	once	TRBJ2-3	TGTGCCAGCAGCCCGCGGGAGGGTACGCAGTATTTT	CASSPREGTQYF
-	TRBV28	-	TRBJ1-4	TGTGCCAGCAGTTTCCTCCTGCCCTACAGGGCCCCGGAGGAAAAACTGTTTTTT	CASSFLLPYRAPEEKLFF
TRBD2	TRBV9	-	TRBJ2-5	TGTGCCAGCAGCTTACTAGCGGGAGGTTCTTGGGAGACCCAGTACTTC	CASSLLAGGSWETQYF
TRBD2	TRBV27	-	TRBJ2-1	TGTGCCAGCAGTTTGACTAGCGCGGTTCACAATGAGCAGTTCTTC	CASSLTSAVHNEQFF
TRBD2	TRBV29-1	once	TRBJ2-3	TGCAGCGTTGGAGCGGGAGGTGGTACAAGCACAGATACGCAGTATTTT	CSVGAGGGTSTDTQYF
TRBD2	TRBV6-2/TRBV6-3	-	TRBJ2-2	TGTGCCAGCAGTTATGGACTAGCGGGAAGGGACACCGGGGAGCTGTTTTTT	CASSYGLAGRDTGELFF
-	TRBV7-2	-	TRBJ1-6	TGTGCCAGCAGCTTAGGCAGGGGTCATAATTCACCCCTCCACTTT	CASSLGRGHNSPLHF
-	TRBV7-8	-	TRBJ2-1	TGTGCCAGCGAAACGGGAGAGTCCTACAATGAGCAGTTCTTC	CASETGESYNEQFF
TRBD2	TRBV10-2	few	TRBJ2-3	TGCGCCAGCTGGAGGAGGCGGGAGGGGGGAGATACGCAGTATTTT	CASWRRREGGDTQYF
TRBD2	TRBV5-4	-	TRBJ2-1	TGTGCCAGCAGCTTGAAGGCTAGCGGGCCCAATGAGCAGTTCTTC	CASSLKASGPNEQFF
TRBD1	TRBV19	-	TRBJ2-2	TGTGCCAGTAGTAAGAGGGGGCCCTCGAACACCGGGGAGCTGTTTTTT	CASSKRGPSNTGELFF
-	TRBV2	-	TRBJ1-5	TGTGCCAGCAGTGAGGTGCAGGGAGGTCAGCCCCAGCATTTT	CASSEVQGGQPQHF
-	TRBV19	-	TRBJ2-6	TGTGCCAGTAGTCCGCGCCGACAGGTAGGGTCCTCTGGGGCCAACGTCCTGACTTTC	CASSPRRQVGSSGANVLTF